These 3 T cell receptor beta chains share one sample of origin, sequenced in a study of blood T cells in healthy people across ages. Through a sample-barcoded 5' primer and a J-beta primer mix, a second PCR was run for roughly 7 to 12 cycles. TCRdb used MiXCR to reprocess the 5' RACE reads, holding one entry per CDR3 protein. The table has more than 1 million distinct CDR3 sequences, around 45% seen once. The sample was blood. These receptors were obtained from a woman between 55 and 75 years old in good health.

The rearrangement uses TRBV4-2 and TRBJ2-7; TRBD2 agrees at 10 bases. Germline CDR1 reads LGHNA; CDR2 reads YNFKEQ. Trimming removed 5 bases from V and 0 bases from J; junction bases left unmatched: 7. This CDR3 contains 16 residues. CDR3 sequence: CASSGKGLASSYEQYF. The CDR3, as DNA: TGTGCCAGCAGCGGAAAGGGACTAGCGTCCTCCTACGAGCAGTACTTC.

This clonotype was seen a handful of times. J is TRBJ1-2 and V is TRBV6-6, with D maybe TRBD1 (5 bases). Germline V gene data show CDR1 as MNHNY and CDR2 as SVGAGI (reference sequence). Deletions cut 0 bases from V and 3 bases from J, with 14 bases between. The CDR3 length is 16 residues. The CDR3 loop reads CASSYSPRGGDYGYTF. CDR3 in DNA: TGTGCCAGCAGTTACTCTCCCCGGGGAGGGGACTATGGCTACACCTTC.

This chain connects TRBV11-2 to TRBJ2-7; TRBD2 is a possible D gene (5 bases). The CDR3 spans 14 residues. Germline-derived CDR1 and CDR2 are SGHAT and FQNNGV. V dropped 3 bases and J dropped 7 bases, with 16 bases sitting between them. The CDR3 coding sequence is TGTGCCAGCAGCTTCGCGGGCGGCTACAATGAGCAGTACTTC. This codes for CASSFAGGYNEQYF.